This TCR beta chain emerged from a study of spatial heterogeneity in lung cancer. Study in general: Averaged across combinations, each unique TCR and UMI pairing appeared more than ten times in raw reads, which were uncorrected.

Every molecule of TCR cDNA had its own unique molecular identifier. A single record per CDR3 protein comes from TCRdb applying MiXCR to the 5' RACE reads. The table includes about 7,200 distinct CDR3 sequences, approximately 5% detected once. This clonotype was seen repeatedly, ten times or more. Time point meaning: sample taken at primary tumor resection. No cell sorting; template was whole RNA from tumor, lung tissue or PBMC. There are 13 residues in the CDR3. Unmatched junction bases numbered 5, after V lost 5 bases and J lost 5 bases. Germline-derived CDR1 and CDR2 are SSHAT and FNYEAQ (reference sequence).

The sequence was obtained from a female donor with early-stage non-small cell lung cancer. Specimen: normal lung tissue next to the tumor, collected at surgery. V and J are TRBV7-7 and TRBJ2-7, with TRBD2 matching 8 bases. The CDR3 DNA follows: TGTGCCAGCAGCGAGGGACTAGTCCACGAGCAGTACTTC. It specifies CASSEGLVHEQYF.